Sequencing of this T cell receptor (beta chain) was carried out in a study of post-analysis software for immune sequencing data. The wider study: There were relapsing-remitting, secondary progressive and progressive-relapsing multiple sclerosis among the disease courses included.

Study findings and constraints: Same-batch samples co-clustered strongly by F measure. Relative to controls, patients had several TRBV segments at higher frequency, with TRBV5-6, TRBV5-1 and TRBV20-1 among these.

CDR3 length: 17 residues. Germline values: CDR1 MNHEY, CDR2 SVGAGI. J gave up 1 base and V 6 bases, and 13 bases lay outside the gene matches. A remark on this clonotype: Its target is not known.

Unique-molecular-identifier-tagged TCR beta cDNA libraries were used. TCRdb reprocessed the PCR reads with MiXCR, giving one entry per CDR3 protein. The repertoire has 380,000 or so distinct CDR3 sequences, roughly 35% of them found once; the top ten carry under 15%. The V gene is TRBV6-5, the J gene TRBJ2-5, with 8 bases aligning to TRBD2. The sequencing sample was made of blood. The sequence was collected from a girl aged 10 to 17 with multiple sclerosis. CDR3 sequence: CASSRIPGLGGQETQYF. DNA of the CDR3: TGTGCCAGCAGCAGAATCCCGGGACTAGGCGGCCAAGAGACCCAGTACTTC.